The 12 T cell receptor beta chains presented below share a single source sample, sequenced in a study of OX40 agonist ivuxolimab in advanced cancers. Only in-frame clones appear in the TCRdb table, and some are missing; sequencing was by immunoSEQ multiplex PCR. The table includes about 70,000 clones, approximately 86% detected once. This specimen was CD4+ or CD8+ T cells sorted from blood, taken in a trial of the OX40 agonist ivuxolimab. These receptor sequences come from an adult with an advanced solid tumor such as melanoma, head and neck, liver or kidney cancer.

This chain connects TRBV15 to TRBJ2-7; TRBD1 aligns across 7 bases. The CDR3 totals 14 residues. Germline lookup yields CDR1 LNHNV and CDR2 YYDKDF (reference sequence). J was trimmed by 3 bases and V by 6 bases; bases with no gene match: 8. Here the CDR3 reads CATSMAGGHYEQYF. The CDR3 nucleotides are TGTGCCACCAGTATGGCAGGGGGACACTACGAGCAGTACTTC.

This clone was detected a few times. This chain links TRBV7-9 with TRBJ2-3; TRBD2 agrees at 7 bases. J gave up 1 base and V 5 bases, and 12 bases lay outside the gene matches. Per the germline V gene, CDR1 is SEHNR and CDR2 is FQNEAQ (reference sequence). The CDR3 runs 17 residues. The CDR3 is CASSPSGTASRTDTQYF. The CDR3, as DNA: TGTGCCAGCAGCCCCAGCGGGACTGCCTCCCGCACAGATACGCAGTATTTT.

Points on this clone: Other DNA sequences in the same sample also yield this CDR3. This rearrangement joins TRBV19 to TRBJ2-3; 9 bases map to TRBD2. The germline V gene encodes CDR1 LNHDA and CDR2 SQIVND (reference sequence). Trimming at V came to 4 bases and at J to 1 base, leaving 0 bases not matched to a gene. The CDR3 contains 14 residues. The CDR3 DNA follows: TGTGCCAGTAGTAGCGGGGGGGGCACAGATACGCAGTATTTT. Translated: CASSSGGGTDTQYF.

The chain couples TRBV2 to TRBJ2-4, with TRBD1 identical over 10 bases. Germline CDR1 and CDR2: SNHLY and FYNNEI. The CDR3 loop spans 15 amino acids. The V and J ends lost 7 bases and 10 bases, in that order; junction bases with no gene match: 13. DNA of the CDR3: TGTGCCAGCAACATTATCAGGGACAGGGGAGATATTCAGTACTTC. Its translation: CASNIIRDRGDIQYF.

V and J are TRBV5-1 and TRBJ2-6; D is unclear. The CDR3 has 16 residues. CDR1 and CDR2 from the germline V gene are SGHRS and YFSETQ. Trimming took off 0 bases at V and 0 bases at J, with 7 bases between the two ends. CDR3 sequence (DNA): TGCGCCAGCAGCTTGGCCCTTAGCTCTGGGGCCAACGTCCTGACTTTC. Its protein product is CASSLALSSGANVLTF.

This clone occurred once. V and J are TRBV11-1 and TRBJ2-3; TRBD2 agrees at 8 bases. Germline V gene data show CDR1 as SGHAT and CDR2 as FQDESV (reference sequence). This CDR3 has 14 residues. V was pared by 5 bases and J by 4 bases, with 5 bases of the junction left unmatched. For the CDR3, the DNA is TGTGCCAGCAGCCCCGGGGGGGGGCCAGATACGCAGTATTTT. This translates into CASSPGGGPDTQYF.

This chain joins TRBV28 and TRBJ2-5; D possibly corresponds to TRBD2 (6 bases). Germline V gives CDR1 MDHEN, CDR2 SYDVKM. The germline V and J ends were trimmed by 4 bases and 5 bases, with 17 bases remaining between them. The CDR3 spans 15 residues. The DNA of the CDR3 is TGTGCCAGCAGTTCCCCCCGAGGCGGGGATGAGACCCAGTACTTC. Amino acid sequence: CASSSPRGGDETQYF.

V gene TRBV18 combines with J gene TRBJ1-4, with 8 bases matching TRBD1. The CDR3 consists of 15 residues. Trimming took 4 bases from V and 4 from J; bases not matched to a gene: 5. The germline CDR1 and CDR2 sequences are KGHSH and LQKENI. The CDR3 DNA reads TGTGCCAGCTCACGCCAGGGGGCGGGTAATGAAAAACTGTTTTTT. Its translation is CASSRQGAGNEKLFF.

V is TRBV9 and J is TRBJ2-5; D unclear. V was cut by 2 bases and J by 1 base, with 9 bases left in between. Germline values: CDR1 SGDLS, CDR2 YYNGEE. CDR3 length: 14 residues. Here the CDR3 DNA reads TGTGCCAGCAGCGTGGCAAATATCCAAGAGACCCAGTACTTC. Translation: CASSVANIQETQYF.

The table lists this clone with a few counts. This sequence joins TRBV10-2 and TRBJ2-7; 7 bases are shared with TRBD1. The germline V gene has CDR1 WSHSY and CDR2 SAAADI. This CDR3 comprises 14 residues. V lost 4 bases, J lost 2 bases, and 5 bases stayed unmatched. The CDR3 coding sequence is TGCGCCAGCAGTGCCGCCGGGACAGCCTACGAGCAGTACTTC. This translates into CASSAAGTAYEQYF.

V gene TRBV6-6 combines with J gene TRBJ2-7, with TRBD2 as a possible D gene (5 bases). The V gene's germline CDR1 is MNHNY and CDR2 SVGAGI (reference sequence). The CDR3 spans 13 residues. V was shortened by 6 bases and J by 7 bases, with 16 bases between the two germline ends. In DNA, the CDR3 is TGTGCCAGCAGCGACGGACTTCCTTGGGAGCAGTACTTC. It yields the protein CASSDGLPWEQYF.

The DNA of the CDR3 is TGTGCCAGCAGTGAAGAGGGGTCCTATGGCTACACCTTC. It is translated as CASSEEGSYGYTF. The chain recombines TRBV2 with TRBJ1-2; D is possibly TRBD1 (5 bases). Trimming left V 1 base short and J 4 bases short, with 7 bases between. The CDR3 is 13 amino acids. CDR1 is SNHLY and CDR2 is FYNNEI in the germline V gene.